This T cell receptor beta chain was observed in a study of blood T cells in healthy people across ages (dated by TCRdb to about 2015). Regarding the study in general: In model experiments, template switching captured about one uniquely barcoded TCR beta cDNA molecule for every two T cells. Two additional independent replicas of 1 million unique cDNA reads from the same blood draw were analyzed for two donors (one aged 18 to 29 and one aged 80 or older). Four age groups were formed from the donors: young (average about 15 years), middle-aged (approximately 41), aged (about 62) and long-lived (approximately 78). The study measured age-related changes in TCR beta repertoire diversity using deep sequencing normalized with unique cDNA molecular identifiers. To avoid experimental bias, donors of different ages were spread randomly across the sequencing lanes.

The library was produced with 5' RACE. The sample was run on an Illumina HiSeq 2500. A second PCR of roughly 6 to 11 cycles was performed with a sample-barcoded 5' primer and a J-beta primer mix. A template-switch 5' adaptor carrying 12 random nucleotides introduced a unique molecular identifier onto each TCR beta cDNA molecule. At least 3 million CDR3-containing paired-end reads were obtained from each sample. All of the RNA was converted into first-strand cDNA using the Mint cDNA synthesis kit, with a TRBC-specific oligonucleotide serving as the primer. All cDNA was treated with uracil-DNA glycosylase and then went through a first 18-cycle PCR with the universal primers M1SS and BC2_uni_R. The original pipeline was this. For normalization, 1 million high-quality reads were randomly selected from each sample, with every read carrying a distinct molecular identifier. Reads sharing molecular identifiers were discarded rather than binned into consensus sequences. MiTCR, with a Q25 quality threshold and the strictest error-elimination algorithm, was used for CDR3 identification, clonotype clustering and error correction. A nonparametric unseen species model using Euler transformation provided a lower-bound estimate of total TCR beta diversity. TCRdb reprocessing: public reads trimmed at Q25 with fastp, clones called with MiXCR, in-frame beta chains kept. Rows with a matching CDR3 protein are joined into one entry that keeps the most common DNA and genes. These V and J calls rely on TCRdb rather than the paper's analysis. Within this sample are around 1,600,000 distinct CDR3 sequences, with 42% of them counted one time only. The biggest ten clones account for 4% of the sample.

Overall results and qualifications from the work: Because donor CMV infection status was unknown, age-related changes in expanded clonotypes were potentially confounded. The percentage of naive T cells measured by flow cytometry correlated strongly with observed TCR beta diversity. Bulk unsorted PBMC profiling prevented conclusive comparison of naive and antigen-experienced compartments. Total diversity estimates from one million sequenced T cells were considered lower bounds and underestimates. The long-lived group showed more naive CD4+ T cells, fewer expanded clones and increased TCR diversity than the aged group, suggesting age selection. As age increased, observed TCR beta diversity per million T cells dropped in a roughly linear way, and a significant reduction was already evident by age about 40.

With regard to this clonotype: Its antigen specificity is not known. The junction and the germline gene differ at one end; a read error may be behind it.

The CDR3 covers 13 residues, taking in both the cysteine and the phenylalanine. The DNA shown is the 39-base CDR3, in frame from base 1. The germline V gene (reference sequence) yields MNHEY for CDR1 and SMNVEV for CDR2. Donors were 30 to 45 systemically healthy Caucasian individuals from Russia aged roughly 6 to 100 years. Each donor gave approximately 9.4 milliliters of peripheral blood, drawn into EDTA-treated Vacutainer tubes. Ficoll-Paque density-gradient centrifugation was used to isolate PBMCs, with at least 6.5 million per sample. Total RNA, at least 5.5 micrograms per sample, was extracted from PBMCs with Trizol reagent. For every donor, an aliquot of PBMCs went through flow cytometry to measure the percentages of naive CD45RAhigh/CD27high T cells.

This TCR came from a woman aged 18-29 years in good health. The chain was built from TRBV27 and TRBJ2-5; too little of a D gene remains to name it. Sequenced sample: blood. The CDR3 protein is CSSSSIDQETQYF. The DNA sequence reads TGTTCCAGCAGTTCCATCGACCAAGAGACCCAGTACTTC.